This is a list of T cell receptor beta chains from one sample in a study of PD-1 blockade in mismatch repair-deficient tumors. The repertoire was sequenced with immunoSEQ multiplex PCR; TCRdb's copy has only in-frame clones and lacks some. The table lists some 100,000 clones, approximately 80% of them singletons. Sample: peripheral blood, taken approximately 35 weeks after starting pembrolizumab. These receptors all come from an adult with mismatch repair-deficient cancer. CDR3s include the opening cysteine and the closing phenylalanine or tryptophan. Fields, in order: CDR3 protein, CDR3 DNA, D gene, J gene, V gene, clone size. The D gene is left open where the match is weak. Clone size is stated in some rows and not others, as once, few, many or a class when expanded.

CASRLGKVRDTQYF TGTGCCAGCAGACTGGGAAAGGTCCGGGATACGCAGTATTTT - TRBJ2-3 TRBV6-5 -
CASSPGWRKSYEQYF TGTGCCAGCAGCCCGGGCTGGAGGAAGTCCTACGAGCAGTACTTC - TRBJ2-7 TRBV7-8 few
CASSQASGRTDTQYF TGCGCCAGCAGCCAAGCGAGCGGGAGGACAGATACGCAGTATTTT TRBD2 TRBJ2-3 TRBV4-1 -
CASSAVGDQPQHF TGTGCCAGCAGCGCCGTGGGGGATCAGCCCCAGCATTTT - TRBJ1-5 TRBV7-2 -
CASSEYFYGSSTDTQYF TGTGCCAGCAGTGAATATTTTTACGGCAGTAGCACAGATACGCAGTATTTT - TRBJ2-3 TRBV25-1 -
CASSLSSLLGRRTSETQYF TGTGCCAGCAGCTTATCCTCCCTCCTCGGGAGACGAACCTCAGAGACCCAGTACTTC - TRBJ2-5 TRBV5-6 -
CASSLISGLDITDTQYF TGTGCCAGCAGCTTAATCTCGGGACTAGACATCACAGATACGCAGTATTTT TRBD2 TRBJ2-3 TRBV7-2 -
CASSKGYRNTEAFF TGTGCCAGCAGCAAAGGTTACAGGAACACTGAAGCTTTCTTT - TRBJ1-1 TRBV21-1 -
CASSRAGGQNTEAFF TGTGCCAGCAGCCGCGCGGGAGGGCAAAACACTGAAGCTTTCTTT - TRBJ1-1 TRBV6-5 -
CASSENYAGADTQYF TGTGCCAGCAGTGAAAATTACGCCGGGGCAGATACGCAGTATTTT - TRBJ2-3 TRBV2 -
CASTSSRLYLSGANVLTF TGTGCCAGCACCTCGAGCCGGCTTTACCTCTCTGGGGCCAACGTCCTGACTTTC - TRBJ2-6 TRBV13 -
CASSIGTGEDEQYF TGTGCCAGCAGCATAGGGACAGGGGAAGACGAGCAGTACTTC TRBD1 TRBJ2-7 TRBV7-2 -
CASSSLRGRGMNTEAFF TGTGCCAGCAGCTCACTACGGGGCAGGGGCATGAACACTGAAGCTTTCTTT - TRBJ1-1 TRBV7-8 -
CASSQGTRIENTEAFF TGTGCCAGCAGCCAAGGTACCAGGATAGAAAACACTGAAGCTTTCTTT - TRBJ1-1 TRBV14 -
CASTTGKVGYTF TGTGCCAGCACTACAGGGAAAGTAGGCTACACCTTC - TRBJ1-2 TRBV18 -
CASSLGGSPYEQYF TGTGCCAGCAGCTTGGGCGGGAGCCCCTACGAGCAGTACTTC TRBD2 TRBJ2-7 TRBV5-6 -
CASSLTSGYLSYEQYF TGTGCCAGCAGCTTAACTAGCGGGTATCTCTCCTACGAGCAGTACTTC TRBD2 TRBJ2-7 TRBV11-3 -
CASSSSGTGFSQPQHF TGTGCCAGCAGCTCCTCCGGGACAGGGTTTAGTCAGCCCCAGCATTTT TRBD1 TRBJ1-5 TRBV11-2 -
CASSLTGREQYF TGTGCCAGCAGCCTGACTGGACGGGAGCAGTACTTC - TRBJ2-7 TRBV16 few
CAISTYYNEQFF TGTGCCATCTCCACTTACTACAATGAGCAGTTCTTC - TRBJ2-1 TRBV10-3 -
CASILRQGDGYTF TGTGCCAGCATCCTCCGACAGGGGGACGGCTACACCTTC TRBD1 TRBJ1-2 TRBV6-6 few
CAWTPDRGQETQYF TGTGCCTGGACCCCGGACAGGGGCCAAGAGACCCAGTACTTC TRBD1 TRBJ2-5 TRBV30 -
CASSIRTQPPKDEQYF TGTGCCAGCAGTATACGAACTCAACCACCAAAGGACGAGCAGTACTTC - TRBJ2-7 TRBV27 -
CASSSDYYEQYF TGTGCCAGCAGCTCCGACTACTACGAGCAGTACTTC - TRBJ2-7 TRBV7-9 medium-sized
CASSSGLAGWGSGNNEQFF TGTGCCAGCAGCTCGGGACTAGCGGGGTGGGGGAGTGGGAACAATGAGCAGTTCTTC TRBD2 TRBJ2-1 TRBV14 -
CASRGGDTEAFF TGCGCCAGCAGAGGGGGAGATACTGAAGCTTTCTTT - TRBJ1-1 TRBV5-1 -
CAWGTRLPGYQETQYF TGTGCCTGGGGGACGAGGCTTCCAGGGTACCAAGAGACCCAGTACTTC - TRBJ2-5 TRBV30 -
CASSFKTGGEDTQYF TGCGCCAGCAGCTTCAAGACAGGGGGCGAAGATACGCAGTATTTT TRBD1 TRBJ2-3 TRBV5-1 -
CASSADRGVQPQHF TGTGCCAGCAGCGCCGACAGGGGGGTTCAGCCCCAGCATTTT TRBD1 TRBJ1-5 TRBV9 -
CASSQSGRDNPGELFF TGCGCCAGCAGTCAATCCGGCAGGGATAATCCCGGGGAGCTGTTTTTT - TRBJ2-2 TRBV23-1 -
CASSLGTASYNEQFF TGTGCCAGCAGTCTCGGGACGGCGTCCTACAATGAGCAGTTCTTC - TRBJ2-1 TRBV6-1 once
CASSPYQDQNTDTQYF TGCGCCAGCAGCCCCTACCAAGACCAGAACACAGATACGCAGTATTTT - TRBJ2-3 TRBV4-1 -
CASSLTAANYGYTF TGCGCCAGCAGCTTGACAGCCGCTAACTATGGCTACACCTTC - TRBJ1-2 TRBV5-1 -
CASSKMTGGQETQYF TGTGCCAGTAGTAAAATGACAGGGGGCCAAGAGACCCAGTACTTC TRBD1 TRBJ2-5 TRBV19 few
CASSLGDFLYEQYF TGTGCCAGCAGCTTGGGGGACTTTTTATACGAGCAGTACTTC - TRBJ2-7 TRBV5-4 -
CASSEWEKRAFF TGTGCCAGCAGTGAATGGGAGAAACGAGCTTTCTTT - TRBJ1-1 TRBV25-1 once
CASSPPDSHNEQFF TGTGCCAGCTCACCACCGGACAGCCACAATGAGCAGTTCTTC - TRBJ2-1 TRBV18 -
CASSELVYNEQFF TGTGCCAGCAGTGAATTGGTTTACAATGAGCAGTTCTTC - TRBJ2-1 TRBV6-1 -
CTSGRQGAYEQYF TGCACCAGCGGCCGACAGGGGGCCTACGAGCAGTACTTC - TRBJ2-7 TRBV1 -
CASSRDSGETQYF TGTGCCAGCAGTAGGGACTCGGGAGAGACCCAGTACTTC - TRBJ2-5 TRBV9 -
CASSQDLSAGGFNEQFF TGCGCCAGCAGCCAAGATCTCAGTGCGGGAGGGTTCAATGAGCAGTTCTTC TRBD2 TRBJ2-1 TRBV4-3 -
CASSRLEAYEQYF TGCGCCAGCAGCAGACTAGAAGCCTACGAGCAGTACTTC - TRBJ2-7 TRBV10-2 -
CASSSTGTVEQYF TGTGCCAGCAGTTCGACCGGGACTGTTGAGCAGTACTTC - TRBJ2-7 TRBV6-5 few
CASSPGTSGYEQYF TGCGCCAGCAGCCCCGGGACTAGCGGTTACGAGCAGTACTTC TRBD2 TRBJ2-7 TRBV4-1 -
CASSWGGTREETQYF TGCGCCAGCAGCTGGGGCGGGACCCGCGAAGAGACCCAGTACTTC - TRBJ2-5 TRBV5-1 -
CASSHYGAGADEQYF TGTGCCAGCAGCCACTACGGGGCGGGAGCGGACGAGCAGTACTTC TRBD2 TRBJ2-7 TRBV7-9 -
CASIDRGRDTGELFF TGTGCCAGCATCGACAGGGGGCGCGACACCGGGGAGCTGTTTTTT TRBD1 TRBJ2-2 TRBV6-6 -
CASSIQGIIRYGYTF TGTGCCAGTAGTATACAAGGGATCATCCGCTATGGCTACACCTTC - TRBJ1-2 TRBV19 -
CASSYGQPNTEAFF TGTGCCAGCAGTTACGGCCAGCCCAACACTGAAGCTTTCTTT - TRBJ1-1 TRBV6-5 -
CASSVTPGQGTYGYTF TGTGCCAGCAGCGTCACCCCGGGACAGGGGACCTATGGCTACACCTTC TRBD1 TRBJ1-2 TRBV9 -
CASSYSGQRNTEAFF TGTGCCAGCAGTTACTCGGGACAGAGGAACACTGAAGCTTTCTTT TRBD1 TRBJ1-1 TRBV6-5 -
CASSEEGGVTEAFF TGTGCCAGCAGTGAAGAGGGCGGGGTGACTGAAGCTTTCTTT - TRBJ1-1 TRBV2 -
CASSLLAGVVTGELFF TGTGCCAGCAGCTTATTAGCGGGAGTTGTGACCGGGGAGCTGTTTTTT TRBD2 TRBJ2-2 TRBV11-2 -
CASSLRLAGGPNEQFF TGTGCCAGCAGCCTCCGACTAGCGGGAGGGCCCAATGAGCAGTTCTTC TRBD2 TRBJ2-1 TRBV7-8 -
CASSGGRGNYEQYF TGTGCCAGCAGCGGGGGGAGGGGAAACTACGAGCAGTACTTC TRBD2 TRBJ2-7 TRBV9 -
CAWRITADTQYF TGTGCCTGGAGAATTACTGCGGATACGCAGTATTTT - TRBJ2-3 TRBV30 once
CASSPMGGLHDEQFF TGTGCCAGCAGCCCAATGGGGGGGCTACACGATGAGCAGTTCTTC - TRBJ2-1 TRBV7-9 few
CASSNTYRYPYEQYF TGTGCCAGCAGCAATACCTACAGGTATCCCTACGAGCAGTACTTC - TRBJ2-7 TRBV5-5 -
CASSQGARNDEQFF TGTGCCAGCTCTCAGGGGGCAAGGAACGATGAGCAGTTCTTC TRBD1 TRBJ2-1 TRBV27 -